Many counts were recorded for the clone carrying this T cell receptor (beta chain). The data belong to a study of regulatory T cells in long-lasting Graves disease. Arm-PCR with iRepertoire HTBI primers amplified the CDR3 regions for these TCR beta libraries. TCRdb used MiXCR to reprocess the multiplex PCR reads, holding one entry per CDR3 protein. The sample lists roughly 450,000 distinct CDR3 sequences; 20% were seen once. Time point noted: persistent/refractory GD, antithyroid drugs over 5 years with positive TRAb. Following extraction of RNA from PBMCs, that RNA was used to make the TCR library. There are 18 residues in the CDR3. The germline V gene encodes CDR1 MDHEN and CDR2 SYDVKM. V lost 2 bases and J lost 2; bases outside the gene matches: 10.

The sequence came from a female donor with Graves disease. This rearrangement joins TRBV28 to TRBJ1-4; 8 nucleotides match TRBD1. This material consisted of peripheral blood mononuclear cells (PBMCs), taken when the disease was refractory, from a patient treated with antithyroid drugs. The CDR3 loop is CASSLHRQGFGTNEKLFF. CDR3 bases: TGTGCCAGCAGTTTACACCGACAGGGGTTTGGGACTAATGAAAAACTGTTTTTT. Drawing the rest from reference TRBV28 and TRBJ1-4, the complete variable domain is DVKVTQSSRYLVKRTGEKVFLECVQDMDHENMFWYRQDPGLGLRLIYFSYDVKMKEKGDIPEGYSVSREKKERFSLILESASTNQTSMYLCASSLHRQGFGTNEKLFFGSGTQLSVL.